This T cell receptor beta chain was recovered during a study of shared clonotypes between healthy human individuals. V was clipped by 2 bases and J by 0 bases, with 8 bases between them. CDR3 length: 14 amino acids. Germline V CDR1 and CDR2: SGHRS, YFSETQ. Using immunoSEQ multiplex PCR, the repertoire was profiled, and TCRdb retains in-frame clones only, with some absent. This repertoire shows about 2.2 million clones, 80% to 95% found once; its top ten account for approximately 1.7%. Naive CD8 isolation took CD45RO-negative cells positively selected for CCR7 and excluded terminally differentiated effector memory CD45RA+ cells. Only Caucasian adults living in Nashville, Tennessee served as donors.

The clonotype comes from a man between 18 and 29 years old in good health. Some clones in this sample may be carry-over from other donors' samples. The specimen was naive CD8+ T cells from PBMCs. This rearrangement joins TRBV5-1 to TRBJ1-1; TRBD1 is a possible D gene (5 bases). CDR3 coding DNA: TGCGCCAGCAGCTTCGGGACGGTGAACACTGAAGCTTTCTTT. Protein product: CASSFGTVNTEAFF.